Below are 9 T cell receptor beta chains sequenced from a single sample in a study of control samples from healthy donors and cancer patients. Profiled with immunoSEQ multiplex PCR; TCRdb holds only in-frame clones, not every one. Counted here are fewer than 120,000 clones, more than 75% occurring once; the ten biggest clones make up approximately 3.7%. Sequenced: PBMCs. The source is a woman in her sixties or seventies with lung cancer.

The gene calls are TRBV5-4 and TRBJ2-5; a possible D gene is TRBD2 (6 bases). CDR3 length: 15 amino acids. The germline gives CDR1 SGHNT, CDR2 YYREEE (reference sequence). The V and J ends lost 4 bases and 7 bases respectively, with 20 bases between them. This chain's CDR3 is CASSTKDTSEGTQYF. The CDR3 coding sequence is TGTGCCAGCAGCACGAAGGATACCTCGGAGGGGACCCAGTACTTC.

The chain recombines TRBV4-3 with TRBJ1-3; perhaps TRBD1 as D (5 bases). V was clipped by 1 base and J by 1 base, with 14 bases between them. Looked up from germline, CDR1 is LGHNA and CDR2 is YSLEER. The CDR3 length is 17 residues. This CDR3 is CASSQGKGRGSGNTIYF. CDR3 in DNA: TGCGCCAGCAGCCAAGGGAAGGGGCGCGGGTCTGGAAACACCATATATTTT.

The chain carries TRBV30 and TRBJ1-1, with D hard to call. The CDR3 contains 13 residues. Germline V lookup: CDR1 GTSNPN, CDR2 SVGIG (reference sequence). V gave up 1 base and J gave up 1 base, with 7 bases separating them. The CDR3 loop reads CAWSALRNTEAFF. CDR3 DNA sequence: TGTGCCTGGAGTGCACTCAGGAACACTGAAGCTTTCTTT.

This chain links TRBV7-3 with TRBJ2-2; D is unresolved. The germline V and J ends were trimmed by 3 bases and 5 bases, with 4 bases remaining between them. Germline V gene data show CDR1 as SGHTA and CDR2 as FQGTGA. The CDR3 contains 12 residues. CDR3 residues: CASSFRTGELFF. The CDR3 DNA sequence: TGTGCCAGCAGCTTTAGGACCGGGGAGCTGTTTTTT.

The chain joins TRBV3-1 (or the pseudogene TRBV3-2) to TRBJ1-2; D uncertain. CDR3 length: 13 amino acids. The germline V and J ends were trimmed by 0 bases and 6 bases, with 8 bases remaining between them. CDR1 and CDR2 from the germline V gene are LGHDT and YNNKEL (reference sequence). The CDR3 here is CASSQEGNDGYTF. The CDR3 DNA reads as TGTGCCAGCAGCCAAGAAGGGAACGATGGCTACACCTTC.

The chain joins TRBV12-2 to TRBJ2-1. TRBV12-2 is tagged as a pseudogene. The CDR3 extends over 14 amino acids. CDR3 protein: CASRLAKYANEQFF. The CDR3, as DNA: TGTGCAAGTCGCTTAGCCAAATATGCCAATGAGCAGTTCTTC.

Of note for this clone: One end of the junction fails to match germline, which may point to a read error. V is TRBV9 and J is TRBJ1-1; unclear D gene. The CDR3 consists of 14 residues. Germline V gene sequence: CDR1 SGDLS, CDR2 YYNGEE. The CDR3 nucleotides are TGTGCCAGCAGCGTATATGGGCGGAACAGTGAAGCTTTCTTT. It encodes CASSVYGRNSEAFF.

The chain is built from TRBV12-5 and TRBJ1-3; D ambiguous. V lost 7 bases and J lost 1, with 14 bases in between. Germline values: CDR1 LGHNT, CDR2 FRNRAP. CDR3 length: 15 amino acids. This chain's CDR3 is CASASSGLSGNTIYF. The CDR3 nucleotides read TGTGCTAGTGCGAGTTCGGGGTTATCTGGAAACACCATATATTTT.

The rearrangement joins TRBV5-8 to TRBJ1-3; D is uncertain. V dropped 4 bases and J dropped 0 bases, with 8 bases sitting between them. CDR1 is SGHTS, CDR2 YDEGEE, per germline. This CDR3 has 14 amino acids. The CDR3 DNA reads TGTGCCAGCAGCCCAGGAGTCTCTGGAAACACCATATATTTT. Translating gives CASSPGVSGNTIYF.